Listed below are T cell receptor beta chains from one sample, sequenced in a study of beta chain features in type 1 diabetes. TCRdb keeps only in-frame clones here, not all; method: immunoSEQ multiplex PCR. Of about 740,000 clones listed, 13% are singletons. Material: naive CD4+ T cells from blood. All receptors derive from a man aged 18-30 years with type 1 diabetes. Each CDR3 is given without its conserved first and last residue.

TRBV5-4 12 ASSFEGDGYGYT
TRBV4-2 14 ASSQDDWAGNYGYT
TRBV6-4 12 ASSAYRGETEAF
TRBV20-1 8 SASEDTQY
TRBV6-6 12 ASSYFQGADTQY
TRBV30 11 ACRQGGNTEAF
TRBV28 11 ASSYGRENGYT
TRBV10-3 10 ATGGAELPQH
TRBV5-4 11 ASSLQGRVLAF
TRBV29-1 11 SAWTPAGEGQY
TRBV30 11 AWSVRQNTEAF
TRBV28 13 ASSFGGRPPYEQY
TRBV10-3 12 AISEPTGNYGYT
TRBV5-1 12 ASSSRTGSDEQY
TRBV6-5 13 ASSGPGQGNYGYT
TRBV19 12 ASSRQGANQPQH
TRBV19 13 ASKDRGKDGAEAF
TRBV5-4 12 ASSLADREGGYT
TRBV5-1 13 ASSLGTVSSYEQY
TRBV5-4 13 ASRGEAVSYNEQF
TRBV6-5 13 ASSPRGPPNNEQF
TRBV7-9 12 ASSLGQGGSPLH
TRBV7-2 13 ASRHNPPVGDTQY
TRBV30 9 AWSLSYGYT
TRBV5-1 12 ASSLRPENTEAF
TRBV7-8 13 ASSLTSLGANVLT
TRBV6-5 13 ASSPQGPNTGELF
TRBV29-1 13 SAGTSGGVSREQY
TRBV9 14 ASSVVAGLGSDEQF
TRBV18 11 ASSSSDGYEQY
TRBV6-1 11 ASTPADLYGYT
TRBV7-9 12 ASSPGQRNSPLH
TRBV27 13 ASSSMAAGDYEQY
TRBV7-9 10 ASTKGGYGYT
TRBV9 13 ASSAAGTESYEQY
TRBV28 15 ASSSPGLAPYTDTQY
TRBV23-1 14 ASSPDRFHSNQPQH
TRBV7-9 9 ASSLSTEAF
TRBV4-1 14 ASSLHQGAATGELF
TRBV5-4 13 ASSSRGQLNEKLF
TRBV5-1 13 ASSPRLRGTDTQY
TRBV7-9 8 ASSSLAQY
TRBV7-8 12 ASTPTPMNTEAF
TRBV10-3 12 AISESVGGYEQY
TRBV7-9 13 ASSLVGMDLTGYT
TRBV20-1 9 SASGGTEAF
TRBV6-6 14 ASSYYTGVATDTQY
TRBV7-9 11 ASSRGSGTEAF
TRBV6-5 9 ASSYSGEAF
TRBV27 10 ASSLSGNTIY
TRBV19 14 ASSSPRGGRDLAQH
TRBV29-1 11 SAYRDSAYEQY
TRBV4-1 13 ASSPGQGAVYEQY
TRBV7-6 11 ASGNRVNTEAF
TRBV10-3 14 AISGGQSAGAGELF
TRBV12-5 11 ATRPQARTEAF
TRBV18 11 ASSPGEGTEAF
TRBV6-5 12 ASSPRPTSYEQY
TRBV10-3 12 AISESGSNQPQH
TRBV10-2 15 ASSESPGPLRQETQY